This TCR beta chain was identified in a study of T cell repertoires in cytomegalovirus infection. Turning to the study itself: Signatures in public TCR beta sequences pointed to both CMV infection and matching HLA type. Findings of the study overall: What dominated the ex vivo response were HLA-C-restricted CMV-specific TCR beta clonotypes. The cumulative frequency of public TCR beta families identified carriers of CMV plus the relevant HLA.

TCRdb itself ran the reads through MiXCR, one entry per CDR3 protein. The table has around 280,000 distinct CDR3 sequences, about a tenth seen once. This clonotype was counted at least ten times. The antigen remains unidentified. Germline CDR1 SGHTA, CDR2 FQGNSA. The CDR3 length is 16 residues. Trimming shortened V by 4 bases and J by 4 bases, and 14 bases separated the two germline ends. What was sequenced was PBMCs. This TCR came from a human donor in good health (CMV status not recorded). Some clones in this sample may be carry-over from other donors' samples. The rearrangement joins TRBV7-2 to TRBJ2-6; no reliable D call. DNA of the CDR3: TGTGCCAGCAGCTCCGCTCCGTTGGGGGGGGCCAACGTCCTGACTTTC. Encoded protein: CASSSAPLGGANVLTF.